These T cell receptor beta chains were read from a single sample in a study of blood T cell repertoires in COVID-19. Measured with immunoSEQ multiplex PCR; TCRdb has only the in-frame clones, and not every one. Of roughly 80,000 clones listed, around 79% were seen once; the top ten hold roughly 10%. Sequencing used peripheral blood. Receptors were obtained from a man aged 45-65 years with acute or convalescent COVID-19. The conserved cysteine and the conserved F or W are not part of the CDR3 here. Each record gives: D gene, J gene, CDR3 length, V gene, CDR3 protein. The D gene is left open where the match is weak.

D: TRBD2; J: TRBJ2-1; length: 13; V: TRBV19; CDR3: ASSTPGGSYNEQF
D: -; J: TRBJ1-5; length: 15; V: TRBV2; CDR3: ASSEALHNRDHQPQH
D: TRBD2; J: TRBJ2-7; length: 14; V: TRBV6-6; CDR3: ASSYPYAGAPSEQY
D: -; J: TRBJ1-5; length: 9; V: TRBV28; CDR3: ASGLNQPQH
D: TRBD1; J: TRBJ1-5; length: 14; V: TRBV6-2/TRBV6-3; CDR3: ASSPHDRAKGQPQH
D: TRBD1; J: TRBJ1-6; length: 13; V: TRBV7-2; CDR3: ASSLDRTGGSPLH
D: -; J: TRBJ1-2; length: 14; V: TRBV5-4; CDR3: ASSPEGAGTNYGYT
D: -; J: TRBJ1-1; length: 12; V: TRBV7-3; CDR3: ASSLQGWGTEAF
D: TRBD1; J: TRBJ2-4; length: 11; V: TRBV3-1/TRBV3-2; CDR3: ASSRGQGNIQY
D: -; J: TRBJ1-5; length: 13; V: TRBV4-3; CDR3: ASSQDRGSNQPQH
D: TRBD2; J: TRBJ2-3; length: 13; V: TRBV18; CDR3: ASSPLAGAQDTQY
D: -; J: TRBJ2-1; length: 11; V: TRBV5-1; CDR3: ASSLEGGNEQF
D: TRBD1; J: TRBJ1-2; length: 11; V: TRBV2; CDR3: ASRGTDNYGYT
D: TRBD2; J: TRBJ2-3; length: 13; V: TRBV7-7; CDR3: ASSAGLGEADTQY
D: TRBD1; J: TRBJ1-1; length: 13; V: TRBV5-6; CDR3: ASRKGTGKNTEAF
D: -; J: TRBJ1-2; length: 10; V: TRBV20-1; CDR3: SASVAGYGYT
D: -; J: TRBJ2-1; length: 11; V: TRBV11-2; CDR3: ASSLEPPDEQF
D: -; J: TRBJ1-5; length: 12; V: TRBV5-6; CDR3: ASSFGPSYQPQH
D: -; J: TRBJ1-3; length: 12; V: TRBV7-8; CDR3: ASSSGEGGNTIY
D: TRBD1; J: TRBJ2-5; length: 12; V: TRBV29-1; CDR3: SVDRDRSQETQY